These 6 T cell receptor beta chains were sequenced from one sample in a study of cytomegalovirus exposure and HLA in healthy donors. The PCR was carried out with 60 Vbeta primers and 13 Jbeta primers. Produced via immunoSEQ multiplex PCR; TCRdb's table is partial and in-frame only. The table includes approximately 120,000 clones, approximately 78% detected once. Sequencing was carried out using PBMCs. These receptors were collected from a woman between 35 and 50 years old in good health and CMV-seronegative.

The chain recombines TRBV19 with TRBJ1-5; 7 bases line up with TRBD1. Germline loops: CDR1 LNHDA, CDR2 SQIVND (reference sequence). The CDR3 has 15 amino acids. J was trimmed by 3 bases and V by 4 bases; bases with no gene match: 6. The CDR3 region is CASSTRGSINQPQHF. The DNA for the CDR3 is TGTGCCAGTAGTACCAGGGGGTCTATCAATCAGCCCCAGCATTTT.

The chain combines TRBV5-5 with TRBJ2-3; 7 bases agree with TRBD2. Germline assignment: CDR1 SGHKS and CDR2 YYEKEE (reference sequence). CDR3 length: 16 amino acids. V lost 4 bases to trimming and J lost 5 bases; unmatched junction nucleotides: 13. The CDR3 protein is CASSQKGGFGKDTQYF. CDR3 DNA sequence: TGTGCCAGCAGCCAAAAGGGAGGGTTTGGGAAAGATACGCAGTATTTT.

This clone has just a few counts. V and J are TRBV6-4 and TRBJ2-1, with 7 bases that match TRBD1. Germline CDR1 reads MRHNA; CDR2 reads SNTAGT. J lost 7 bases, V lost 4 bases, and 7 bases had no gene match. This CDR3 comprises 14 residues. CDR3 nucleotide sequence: TGTGCCAGCAGTGTGGAGACAGGGCAAAATGAGCAGTTCTTC. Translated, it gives CASSVETGQNEQFF.

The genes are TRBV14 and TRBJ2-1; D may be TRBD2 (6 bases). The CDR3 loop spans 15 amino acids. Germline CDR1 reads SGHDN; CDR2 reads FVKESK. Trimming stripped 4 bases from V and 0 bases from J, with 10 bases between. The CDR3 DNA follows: TGTGCCAGCAGCCGGATAGCGGTCTCCTACAATGAGCAGTTCTTC. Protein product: CASSRIAVSYNEQFF.

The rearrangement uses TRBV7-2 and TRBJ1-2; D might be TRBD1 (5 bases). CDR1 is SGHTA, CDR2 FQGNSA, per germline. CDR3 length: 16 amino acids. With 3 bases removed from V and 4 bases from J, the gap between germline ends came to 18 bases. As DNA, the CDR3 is TGTGCCAGCAGCTTGGTTATGGAGGGGCCGATCTATGGCTACACCTTC. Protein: CASSLVMEGPIYGYTF.

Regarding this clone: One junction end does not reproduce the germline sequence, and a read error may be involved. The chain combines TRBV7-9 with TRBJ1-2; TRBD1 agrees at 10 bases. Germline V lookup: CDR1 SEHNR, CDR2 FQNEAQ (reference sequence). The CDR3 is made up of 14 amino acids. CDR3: CSSSLGQGVYGYTF. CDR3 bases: TGTTCCAGCAGCTTAGGACAGGGGGTTTATGGCTACACCTTC.